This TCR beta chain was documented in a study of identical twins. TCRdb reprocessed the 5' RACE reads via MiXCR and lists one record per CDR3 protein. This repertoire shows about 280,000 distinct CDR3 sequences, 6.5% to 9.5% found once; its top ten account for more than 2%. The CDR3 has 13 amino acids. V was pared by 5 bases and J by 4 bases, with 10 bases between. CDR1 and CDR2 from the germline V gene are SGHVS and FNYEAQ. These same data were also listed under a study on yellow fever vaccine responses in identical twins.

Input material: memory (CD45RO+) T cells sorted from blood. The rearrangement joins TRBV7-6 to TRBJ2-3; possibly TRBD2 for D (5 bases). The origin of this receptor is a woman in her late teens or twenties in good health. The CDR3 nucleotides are TGTGCCAGCAGCGTGGGAGTCCCAGATACGCAGTATTTT. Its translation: CASSVGVPDTQYF.